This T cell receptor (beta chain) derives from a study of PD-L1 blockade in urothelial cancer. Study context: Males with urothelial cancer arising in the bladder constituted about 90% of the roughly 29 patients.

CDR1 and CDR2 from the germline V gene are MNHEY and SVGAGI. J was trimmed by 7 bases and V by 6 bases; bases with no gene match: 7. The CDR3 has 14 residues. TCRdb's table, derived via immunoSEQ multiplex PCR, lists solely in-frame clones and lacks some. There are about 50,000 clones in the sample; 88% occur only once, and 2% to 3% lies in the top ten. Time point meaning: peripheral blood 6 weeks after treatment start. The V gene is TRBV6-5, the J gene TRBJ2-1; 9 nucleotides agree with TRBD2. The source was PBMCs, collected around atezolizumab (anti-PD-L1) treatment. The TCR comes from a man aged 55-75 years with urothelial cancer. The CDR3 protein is CASSLAGVTNEQFF. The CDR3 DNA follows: TGTGCCAGCAGCTTAGCGGGAGTGACGAATGAGCAGTTCTTC.